This T cell receptor beta chain came from a study of T cell clones after liver transplantation. Study-wide context: Tolerant meant at least one year fully off immunosuppression without liver enzymes above twice normal.

General observations from the study: Post-transplant, graft-donor-reactive CD4 TCRbeta sequences in blood dropped significantly in most of the 8 subjects. These preliminary findings come from unstandardized post-transplant sampling times.

Using immunoSEQ multiplex PCR, the repertoire was profiled, and TCRdb retains in-frame clones only, with some absent. The sample includes nearly 15,000 clones, around nine tenths seen only once; the top ten take less than 60%. Remarks on this clone: The target antigen is unknown.

This receptor was obtained from a human donor who received a liver transplant. Sequenced here: CD8+ T cells from blood, sampled before liver transplant.

In nucleotides, the CDR3 is TGTGCCAGCAGCGTAAAAAACGGCTCTGGGGCCAACGTCCTGACTTTC. Translating it yields CASSVKNGSGANVLTF. This chain joins TRBV9 and TRBJ2-6, with D hard to call. Germline values: CDR1 SGDLS, CDR2 YYNGEE. This CDR3 contains 16 residues. Trimming left V 1 base short and J 0 bases short, with 8 bases between.